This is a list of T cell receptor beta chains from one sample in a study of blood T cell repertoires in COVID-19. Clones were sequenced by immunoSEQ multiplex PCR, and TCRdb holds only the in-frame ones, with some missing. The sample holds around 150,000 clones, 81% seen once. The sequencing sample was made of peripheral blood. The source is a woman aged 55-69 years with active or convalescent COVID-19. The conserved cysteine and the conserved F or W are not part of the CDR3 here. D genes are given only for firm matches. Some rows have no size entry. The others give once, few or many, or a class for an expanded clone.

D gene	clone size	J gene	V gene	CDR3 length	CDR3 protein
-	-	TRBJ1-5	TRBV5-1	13	ASSLAGNEVQPQH
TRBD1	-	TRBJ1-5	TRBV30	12	AWRPRGENQPQH
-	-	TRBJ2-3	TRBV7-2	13	ASSPFPRGTDTQY
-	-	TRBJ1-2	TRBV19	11	ASSIRANYGYT
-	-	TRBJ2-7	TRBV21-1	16	ASSKKGKGGRASYEQY
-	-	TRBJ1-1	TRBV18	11	ASSPRLNTEAF
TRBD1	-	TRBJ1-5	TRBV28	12	ASSPGGRGQPQH
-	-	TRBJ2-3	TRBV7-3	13	ASSRDGGSPDTQY
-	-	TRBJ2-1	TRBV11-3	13	ASSLGQGEGEEQF
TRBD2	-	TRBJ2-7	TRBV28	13	ASSLYSGNYYEQY
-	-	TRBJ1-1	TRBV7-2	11	ASSLGANTEAF
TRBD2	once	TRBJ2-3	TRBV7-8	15	ASSFTLTSGATDTQY
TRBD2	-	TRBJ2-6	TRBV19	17	ASSIGPGGGPSGANVLT
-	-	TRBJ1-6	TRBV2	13	ASTATANYNSPLH
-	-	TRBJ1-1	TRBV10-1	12	ARERGQLNTEAF
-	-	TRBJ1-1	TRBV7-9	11	ASSPPMNTEAF
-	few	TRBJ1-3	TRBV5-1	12	ASSLGSSGNTIY
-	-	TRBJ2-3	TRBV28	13	ASSFSRDSTDTQY
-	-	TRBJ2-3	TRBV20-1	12	SASRLPSGDTQY
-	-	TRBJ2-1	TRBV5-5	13	ASSLAQGTTYEQF
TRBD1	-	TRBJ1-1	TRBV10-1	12	ASSESGTGYRAF
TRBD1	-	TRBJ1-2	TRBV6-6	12	ATEFGTERYGYT
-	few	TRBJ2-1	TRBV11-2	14	ASSHRGARMNNEQF
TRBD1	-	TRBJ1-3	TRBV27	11	ASSLRQGRTIY
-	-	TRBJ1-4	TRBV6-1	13	ASSERGGGEEKLF
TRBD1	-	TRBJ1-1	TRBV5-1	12	ASSFGQGGTEAF
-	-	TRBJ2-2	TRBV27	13	ASSLWAGLGGELF
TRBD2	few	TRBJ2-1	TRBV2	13	ASSLLAGVVDEQF
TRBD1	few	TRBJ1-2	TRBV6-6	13	ASSYSAGGENGYT
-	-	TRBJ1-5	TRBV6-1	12	ASSYADSNQPQH
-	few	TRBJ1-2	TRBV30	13	AWSGGDGFNYGYT
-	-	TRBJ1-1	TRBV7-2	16	ASSLEVWTELSNTEAF
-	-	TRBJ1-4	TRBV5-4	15	ASSLGGGSLTNEKLF
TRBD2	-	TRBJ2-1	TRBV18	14	ASSIPGLAGTNVQF
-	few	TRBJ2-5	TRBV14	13	ASSRGGRSQETQY
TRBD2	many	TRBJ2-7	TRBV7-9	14	ASSLGLSGRADEQY
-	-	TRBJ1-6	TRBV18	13	ASSPTSSYNSPLH
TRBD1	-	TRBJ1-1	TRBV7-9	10	ASRDRDTEAF
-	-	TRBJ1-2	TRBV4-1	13	ASSLPPEGSAGYT
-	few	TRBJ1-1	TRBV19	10	ATVGERIEAF
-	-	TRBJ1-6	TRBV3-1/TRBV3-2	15	ASSPRGGAPTYSPLH
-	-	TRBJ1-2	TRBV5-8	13	ASRLDSPRNYGYT